The 6 T cell receptor beta chains given below trace back to one sample, sequenced in a study of shared clonotypes between healthy human individuals. Data came from immunoSEQ multiplex PCR; TCRdb stores just in-frame clones and leaves some out. The sample has about 730,000 clones, approximately 77% seen once; the top ten hold around 1.7%. Sequencing used memory CD4+ T cells sorted from blood. Stated subset: CD45RA-negative fraction. Receptors originate from a woman in her 30s in good health.

Regarding this clone: Other DNA sequences in the sample encode the same CDR3. The CDR3 region is CASSEGLAGAETQYF. In DNA, the CDR3 is TGTGCCAGCAGTGAAGGTCTAGCGGGAGCGGAGACCCAGTACTTC. The chain recombines TRBV2 with TRBJ2-5, with TRBD2 identical over 10 bases. The CDR3 loop spans 15 amino acids. Per the germline V gene, CDR1 is SNHLY and CDR2 is FYNNEI. V dropped 1 base and J dropped 5; count of bases not matched to a gene: 4.

The chain combines TRBV19 with TRBJ2-3; 9 bases agree with TRBD2. The germline V gene encodes CDR1 LNHDA and CDR2 SQIVND (reference sequence). V shed 10 bases, J shed 4 bases, and the junction held 12 bases outside the gene matches. This CDR3 comprises 15 residues. CDR3 amino acids: CATRPQAGGSDTQYF. The CDR3 DNA reads as TGTGCCACAAGGCCTCAAGCGGGAGGATCAGATACGCAGTATTTT.

The J gene is TRBJ2-5, the V gene TRBV7-8; TRBD2 matches 7 bases. The end of the DNA aligns better with TRBJ2-7, so the J call may be wrong. CDR3 length: 14 amino acids. The germline gives CDR1 SGHVS, CDR2 FQNEAQ. The CDR3 loop reads CASSLLAGDYEQYF. The CDR3 DNA reads TGTGCCAGCAGTCTGTTGGCGGGGGACTACGAGCAGTACTTC.

For this clone: One end of the junction varies from germline; a read error may be responsible. The rearrangement joins TRBV28 to TRBJ1-1, with D hard to call. The CDR3 consists of 15 residues. CDR1 MDHEN and CDR2 SYDVKM come from the germline V gene. The CDR3 nucleotides read TGTGCCAGCAGTTTATTCGGCAGTATGAACATTGAAGCTTTCTTT. Its protein product is CASSLFGSMNIEAFF.

V usage is TRBV28 and J usage is TRBJ2-3, with D uncertain. V was shortened by 6 bases and J by 0 bases, with 10 bases between the two germline ends. Germline V gene data show CDR1 as MDHEN and CDR2 as SYDVKM. The CDR3 sequence is 14 residues long. This CDR3 reads CASRAGTSTDTQYF. The CDR3 DNA reads as TGTGCCAGCAGAGCAGGAACTAGCACAGATACGCAGTATTTT.

This clone was seen a few times. The V gene is TRBV4-1, the J gene TRBJ1-4; 8 bases are shared with TRBD1. The CDR3 runs to 15 residues. Germline assignment: CDR1 MGHRA and CDR2 YSYEKL. The V segment lost 4 bases and the J segment 4 bases; nucleotides outside the gene matches: 5. In DNA form, the CDR3 reads TGCGCCAGCAGCCGAACAGGGGGGCGTAATGAAAAACTGTTTTTT. This encodes CASSRTGGRNEKLFF.